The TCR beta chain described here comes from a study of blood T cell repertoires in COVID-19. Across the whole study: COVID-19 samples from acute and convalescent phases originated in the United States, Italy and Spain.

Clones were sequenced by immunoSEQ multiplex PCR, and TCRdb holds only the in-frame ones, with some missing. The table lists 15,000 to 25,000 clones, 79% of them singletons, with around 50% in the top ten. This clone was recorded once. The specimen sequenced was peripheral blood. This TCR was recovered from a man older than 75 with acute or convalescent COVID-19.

CDR3 coding DNA: TGTGCCAGCAGCAAAATGGGACAGGGCCCGATAACCAAAAACATTCAGTACTTC. It is translated as CASSKMGQGPITKNIQYF. The V gene is TRBV6-2 or TRBV6-3, the J gene TRBJ2-4; 9 nucleotides align to TRBD1. J gave up 2 bases and V 6 bases, and 14 bases lay outside the gene matches. Germline-derived CDR1 and CDR2 are MNHEY and SVGEGT. This CDR3 is built from 18 residues.